This T cell receptor beta chain was sequenced during a study of identical twins. MiXCR, run by TCRdb on the 5' RACE reads, gives a single entry per CDR3 protein. This repertoire shows 150,000 or so distinct CDR3 sequences, 3.5% found once; its top ten account for around 8%. This clonotype was seen at least ten times. Its antigen is still unknown. Study-wide points: In beta out-of-frame sequences, the excess sharing between twins was weaker. There were fewer insertions in abundant cord blood beta clonotypes, but memory repertoires showed no such pattern. The analysis was cross-sectional rather than longitudinal within donors. Twin pairs' shared out-of-frame alpha sequences were enriched in low generation probability.

Germline assignment: CDR1 LGHDT and CDR2 YNNKEL (reference sequence). CDR3 length: 17 residues. V lost 1 base and J 2 bases, leaving 12 bases between the germline ends. V usage is TRBV3-1 and J usage is TRBJ2-6; D not certain. The sequencing input was memory T cells sorted from blood. This clonotype originated in a man aged 18 to 29 in good health. The CDR3 loop is CASSQARTLTGANVLTF. The DNA for the CDR3 is TGTGCCAGCAGCCAAGCTCGGACCCTCACTGGGGCCAACGTCCTGACTTTC.